The TCR beta chain described here comes from a study of CD8+CD57+ T cells in acquired aplastic anemia. TCR beta VDJ and CDR3 were profiled, and genomic DNA was the template. Using its own MiXCR run on the reads, TCRdb lists one record per CDR3 protein. The sample yields about 120,000 distinct CDR3 sequences, less than 50% seen once. Trimming at V came to 5 bases and at J to 0 bases, leaving 9 bases not matched to a gene. CDR1 is SGHAT, CDR2 FQDESV, per germline (reference sequence). This CDR3 is 16 amino acids long. Sequencing was done on patients that had shown CD8+CD57+ cell expansion by flow cytometry.

Material for sequencing was sorted CD4+, CD8+, or CD8+CD57+ T cells (not recorded which) from PBMCs. The chain links TRBV11-1 to TRBJ1-2, with TRBD1 identical over 7 bases. The sequence was obtained from a human donor with aplastic anemia. This chain's CDR3 is CASSHPRQGANYGYTF. In DNA form, the CDR3 reads TGTGCCAGCAGCCACCCGAGACAGGGCGCTAACTATGGCTACACCTTC.